The 5 T cell receptor beta chains listed next were all sequenced from one sample in a study of blood T cell repertoires in COVID-19. Generated by immunoSEQ multiplex PCR, the TCRdb table keeps only in-frame clones and is missing some. The sample has some 250,000 clones, around four fifths seen once; the top ten hold approximately 8.6%. The sequencing sample was made of peripheral blood. These receptor sequences come from a man aged 35-49 years with active or convalescent COVID-19.

V is TRBV3-1 (or the pseudogene TRBV3-2) and J is TRBJ2-7; tentative D call: TRBD2 (5 bases). Deletions cut 2 bases from V and 6 bases from J, with 11 bases between. Germline CDR1 is LGHDT and CDR2 is YNNKEL (reference sequence). There are 13 residues in the CDR3. CDR3 DNA: TGTGCCAGCAGCCAAATGGGAGCCTCCGAGCAGTACTTC. Its protein product is CASSQMGASEQYF.

The rearrangement joins TRBV19 to TRBJ2-7, with TRBD1 matching 8 bases. V gave up 9 bases and J gave up 5 bases; unmatched junction bases: 12. Germline-derived CDR1 and CDR2 are LNHDA and SQIVND (reference sequence). This CDR3 has 14 amino acids. DNA for the CDR3: TGTGCCAGCCGGAGGACAGGGTCCATCCACGAGCAGTACTTC. Translating it yields CASRRTGSIHEQYF.

The chain links TRBV21-1 to TRBJ2-1; TRBD2, the table's D call, was not compared with the DNA. TRBV21-1 is noted as a pseudogene. The CDR3 has 17 amino acids. The CDR3 loop reads CASSKPYVSIDNNEQFF. CDR3 in DNA: TGTGCCAGCAGCAAACCCTACGTTTCTATCGATAACAATGAGCAGTTCTTC.

J is TRBJ2-5 and V is TRBV19; a possible D gene is TRBD1 (6 bases). This CDR3 comprises 14 residues. V was shortened by 5 bases and J by 5 bases, with 15 bases between the two germline ends. CDR1 is LNHDA, CDR2 SQIVND, per germline (reference sequence). The CDR3 loop reads CASSSRTDGETQYF. The CDR3 bases are TGTGCCAGTAGTTCCCGGACAGATGGGGAGACCCAGTACTTC.

The V gene is TRBV14, the J gene TRBJ2-1, with D possibly TRBD2 on 6 matching bases. The CDR3 covers 15 residues. Trimming removed 0 bases at V and 6 bases at J, with 12 bases between. The germline gives CDR1 SGHDN, CDR2 FVKESK. In DNA, the CDR3 is TGTGCCAGCAGCCAAGAGGGCGGAGGGCGCAATGAGCAGTTCTTC. This encodes CASSQEGGGRNEQFF.